The next 27 T cell receptor beta chains were all read from a single sample in a study of T cell clonotyping in hematopoietic cell transplantation. Sample time point: recipient sample about 28 days before transplant, after cytoreduction. The data were produced by immunoSEQ multiplex PCR, yet TCRdb's version contains in-frame clones alone and is incomplete. The sample has around 5,400 clones; around 82% are singletons. This specimen was peripheral blood mononuclear cells, taken before stem cell transplant. The receptors here all came from a woman between 50 and 59 years old with acute myeloid leukemia. Some clones in this sample may be carry-over from other donors' samples.

This sequence joins TRBV27 and TRBJ1-5; weak D call: TRBD1 (5 bases). Germline V gene lookup returns CDR1 MNHEY and CDR2 SMNVEV (reference sequence). V was shortened by 11 bases and J by 3 bases, with 20 bases between the two germline ends. The CDR3 has 15 amino acids. CDR3 sequence (DNA): TGTGCCCAACAACCTAGACAGAGCCACAATCAGCCCCAGCATTTT. Its protein product is CAQQPRQSHNQPQHF.

This clone was recorded a few times. This rearrangement joins TRBV6-6 to TRBJ2-1, with D possibly matching TRBD2 (7 bases). V lost 11 bases and J 8 bases, leaving 19 bases between the germline ends. The germline CDR1 and CDR2 sequences are MNHNY and SVGAGI (reference sequence). This CDR3 has 13 amino acids. CDR3 bases: TGTGCCGCCGGGGGGCGGGGAGGGTATGAGCAGTTCTTC. Its protein is CAAGGRGGYEQFF.

The chain couples TRBV5-1 to TRBJ1-1; D not certain. V lost 1 base and J lost 3, with 10 bases in between. CDR3 size: 14 residues. CDR1 and CDR2 from the germline V gene are SGHRS and YFSETQ. The CDR3 nucleotides read TGCGCCAGCAGCTTGACGGGAAGGGACACTGAAGCTTTCTTT. Protein: CASSLTGRDTEAFF.

The chain has TRBV27 and TRBJ1-1, with unresolved D. This CDR3 has 14 amino acids. Germline loops: CDR1 MNHEY, CDR2 SMNVEV (reference sequence). V gave up 6 bases and J gave up 0 bases, with 11 bases separating them. CDR3 DNA sequence: TGTGCCAGCAGGCCGGGCGGAATGAACACTGAAGCTTTCTTT. It translates to CASRPGGMNTEAFF.

V and J are TRBV4-2 and TRBJ1-6; D not resolved. Trimming took off 0 bases at V and 1 base at J, with 4 bases between the two ends. Germline V CDR1 and CDR2: LGHNA, YNFKEQ. The CDR3 is made up of 15 amino acids. CDR3 protein: CASSQDLSYNSPLHF. The CDR3 DNA follows: TGTGCCAGCAGCCAAGATCTTTCCTATAATTCACCCCTCCACTTT.

This chain links TRBV5-4 with TRBJ2-3, with D perhaps TRBD1 (6 bases). There are 18 residues in the CDR3. CDR1 and CDR2 from the germline V gene are SGHNT and YYREEE (reference sequence). Trimming took off 4 bases at V and 1 base at J, with 22 bases between the two ends. The CDR3 DNA reads as TGTGCCAGCAGCCAACGAAACGCAGGGGCCTGGGGCACAGATACGCAGTATTTT. It is translated as CASSQRNAGAWGTDTQYF.

The chain joins TRBV4-2 to TRBJ2-5; 8 nucleotides line up with TRBD2. V dropped 0 bases and J dropped 1; count of bases not matched to a gene: 4. Germline V gene sequence: CDR1 LGHNA, CDR2 YNFKEQ. The CDR3 extends over 16 amino acids. DNA of the CDR3: TGTGCCAGCAGCCAAGATATCGGGGGGGGCCAAGAGACCCAGTACTTC. It encodes CASSQDIGGGQETQYF.

The chain joins TRBV5-1 to TRBJ2-7, with a weak D call TRBD2 (5 bases). Germline lookup yields CDR1 SGHRS and CDR2 YFSETQ. Between the trimmed V and J ends, which lost 4 bases and 2 bases, there was a span of 16 bases. The CDR3 has 15 residues. The CDR3 sequence: CASSPTLDYTYEQYF. CDR3 DNA sequence: TGCGCCAGCAGCCCGACACTCGACTATACCTACGAGCAGTACTTC.

The chain has TRBV9 and TRBJ2-3; the D gene is possibly TRBD2 (5 bases). The V end was cut by 8 bases, the J end by 3 bases, with 19 bases between. The CDR3 runs to 15 residues. Germline CDR1 is SGDLS and CDR2 is YYNGEE. CDR3 in amino acids: CASVRGPRGTDTQYF. CDR3 DNA sequence: TGTGCCAGTGTGAGAGGGCCTCGAGGTACAGATACGCAGTATTTT.

The V gene is TRBV18, the J gene TRBJ1-1; 10 nucleotides agree with TRBD1. Germline CDR1 reads KGHSH; CDR2 reads LQKENI. The CDR3 covers 16 residues. Trimming took 6 bases from V and 3 from J; bases not matched to a gene: 10. CDR3 amino acids: CASSEGQGIEYTEAFF. CDR3 coding DNA: TGTGCCAGCTCGGAGGGACAGGGGATCGAATACACTGAAGCTTTCTTT. Supplemented by reference TRBV18 and TRBJ1-1, the full variable domain reads NAGVMQNPRHLVRRRGQEARLRCSPMKGHSHVYWYRQLPEEGLKFMVYLQKENIIDESGMPKERFSAEFPKEGPSILRIQQVVRGDSAAYFCASSEGQGIEYTEAFFGQGTRLTVV.

This clone has more than one count but fewer than ten. The CDR3 loop reads CASSEFAREGLDEQFF. Here the CDR3 DNA reads TGCGCCAGCAGTGAGTTCGCCCGGGAGGGCCTTGATGAGCAGTTCTTC. The chain employs TRBV10-2 and TRBJ2-1; 8 bases fit TRBD2. V lost 1 base, J lost 8 bases, and 10 bases stayed unmatched. CDR3 length: 16 amino acids. The germline V gene has CDR1 WSHSY and CDR2 SAAADI.

V usage is TRBV30 and J usage is TRBJ2-7, with 7 nucleotides matching TRBD1. The CDR3 totals 14 residues. Germline V lookup: CDR1 GTSNPN, CDR2 SVGIG (reference sequence). Trimming at V came to 5 bases and at J to 4 bases, leaving 11 bases not matched to a gene. CDR3 sequence reads: CAWDRDRTFYEQYF. The CDR3 DNA is TGTGCCTGGGACCGGGACAGAACCTTTTACGAGCAGTACTTC. Looking up the rest from reference TRBV30 and TRBJ2-7 gives the full variable domain: SQTIHQWPATLVQPVGSPLSLECTVEGTSNPNLYWYRQAAGRGLQLLFYSVGIGQISSEVPQNLSASRPQDRQFILSSKKLLLSDSGFYLCAWDRDRTFYEQYFGPGTRLTVT.

The chain has TRBV4-3 and TRBJ1-2; the D gene is possibly TRBD1 (6 bases). Germline CDR1 and CDR2: LGHNA and YSLEER. This CDR3 comprises 15 residues. Deletions cut 1 base from V and 4 bases from J, with 13 bases between. CDR3: CASSQGSRGAYGYTF. In nucleotides, the CDR3 is TGCGCCAGCAGCCAAGGTTCCCGGGGGGCCTATGGCTACACCTTC.

This clone was counted only a few times. The chain uses TRBV28 and TRBJ1-1; the D gene is possibly TRBD1 (5 bases). The CDR3 extends over 16 amino acids. Looked up from germline, CDR1 is MDHEN and CDR2 is SYDVKM. V lost 2 bases and J lost 10, with 23 bases in between. CDR3 sequence: CASSLPSSGPRVGAFF. The CDR3 coding sequence is TGTGCCAGCAGTTTACCCTCCTCGGGACCCAGAGTAGGAGCTTTCTTT.

The chain uses TRBV9 and TRBJ2-3, with no clear D. Germline CDR1 is SGDLS and CDR2 is YYNGEE. V was trimmed by 4 bases and J by 6 bases, leaving 24 bases between them. The CDR3 consists of 17 residues. The CDR3 coding sequence is TGTGCCAGCAGCTTCCTAAGTCCGGTAGTAGTGACGGATACGCAGTATTTT. Protein sequence: CASSFLSPVVVTDTQYF.

For this clone: One end of the junction varies from germline; a read error may be responsible. V is TRBV5-1 and J is TRBJ1-1, with TRBD1 as a possible D gene (6 bases). The CDR3 totals 14 residues. Germline lookup yields CDR1 SGHRS and CDR2 YFSETQ. This chain's CDR3 is CASSSTGRDTETFF. The DNA of the CDR3 is TGCGCCAGCAGCTCGACAGGTAGGGACACTGAAACTTTCTTT.

This clone was seen only a few times. This chain links TRBV2 with TRBJ2-5, with D maybe TRBD2 (6 bases). The V gene lost 8 bases and the J gene lost 3 bases, with 16 bases spanning the gap. Looked up from germline, CDR1 is SNHLY and CDR2 is FYNNEI. There are 14 residues in the CDR3. CDR3 sequence (DNA): TGTGCCAGCGACTTGACTAGATCTAAAGAGACCCAGTACTTC. This encodes CASDLTRSKETQYF.

The J gene is TRBJ1-1, the V gene TRBV19; no definite D call. CDR3 size: 14 residues. Trimming pared 3 bases from V and 7 bases from J, leaving 15 bases between. CDR1 and CDR2 from the germline V gene are LNHDA and SQIVND (reference sequence). The CDR3 spells CASSIMGISFEAFF. The CDR3 nucleotides read TGTGCCAGTAGTATTATGGGGATTAGCTTTGAAGCTTTCTTT. Full variable domain (outside the CDR3, taken from reference TRBV19 and TRBJ1-1): DGGITQSPKYLFRKEGQNVTLSCEQNLNHDAMYWYRQDPGQGLRLIYYSQIVNDFQKGDIAEGYSVSREKKESFPLTVTSAQKNPTAFYLCASSIMGISFEAFFGQGTRLTVV.

The chain recombines TRBV9 with TRBJ1-1; D is perhaps TRBD1 (6 bases). CDR1 and CDR2 (germline): SGDLS, YYNGEE. CDR3 length: 14 residues. With 3 bases removed from V and 0 bases from J, the gap between germline ends came to 9 bases. The CDR3: CASSADRMNTEAFF. The CDR3 DNA sequence: TGTGCCAGCAGCGCCGACAGGATGAACACTGAAGCTTTCTTT. Full variable domain (missing parts from reference TRBV9 and TRBJ1-1): DSGVTQTPKHLITATGQRVTLRCSPRSGDLSVYWYQQSLDQGLQFLIQYYNGEERAKGNILERFSAQQFPDLHSELNLSSLELGDSALYFCASSADRMNTEAFFGQGTRLTVV.

The J gene is TRBJ1-6, the V gene TRBV19; D is ambiguous. Trimming cost V 6 bases and J 9 bases, with 18 bases left between them. Germline-derived CDR1 and CDR2 are LNHDA and SQIVND (reference sequence). The CDR3 runs to 15 residues. The DNA for the CDR3 is TGTGCCAGTAGGATACGACCCTCATCCGGTTCACCCCTCCACTTT. This encodes CASRIRPSSGSPLHF. The whole variable domain, remainder taken from reference TRBV19 and TRBJ1-6, is DGGITQSPKYLFRKEGQNVTLSCEQNLNHDAMYWYRQDPGQGLRLIYYSQIVNDFQKGDIAEGYSVSREKKESFPLTVTSAQKNPTAFYLCASRIRPSSGSPLHFGNGTRLTVT.

This rearrangement joins TRBV11-2 to TRBJ2-2; the match to TRBD2 covers 10 bases. The CDR3 length is 19 residues. The ends lost 1 base at V and 4 bases at J; junction bases unmatched: 12. Germline CDR1 is SGHAT and CDR2 is FQNNGV. CDR3: CASSLVRPSGSRGTGELFF. DNA of the CDR3: TGTGCCAGCAGCTTAGTTCGTCCTAGCGGGAGTCGGGGCACCGGGGAGCTGTTTTTT.

The rearrangement uses TRBV19 and TRBJ2-4, with TRBD2 matching 12 bases. V shed 5 bases and J 3 bases; nucleotides not matched to a gene: 14. The CDR3 consists of 19 residues. CDR1 LNHDA and CDR2 SQIVND come from the germline V gene (reference sequence). The CDR3 DNA follows: TGTGCCAGTAGTTCCCCTAGCGGGGGGGCATTATTTGGCAAAAACATTCAGTACTTC. Its protein product is CASSSPSGGALFGKNIQYF.

J is TRBJ2-7 and V is TRBV5-4; no clear D gene. Trimming took off 6 bases at V and 0 bases at J, with 13 bases between the two ends. Germline V lookup: CDR1 SGHNT, CDR2 YYREEE (reference sequence). The CDR3 length is 14 residues. The CDR3 nucleotides read TGTGCCAGCACCCTCGGCAGGAACTCCTACGAGCAGTACTTC. Its translation is CASTLGRNSYEQYF.

The chain employs TRBV19 and TRBJ1-5; D gene uncertain. The V end was cut by 1 base, the J end by 6 bases, with 4 bases between. The CDR3 is 12 amino acids. Germline loops: CDR1 LNHDA, CDR2 SQIVND (reference sequence). CDR3 sequence (DNA): TGTGCCAGTAGTATAGGGATTCAGCCCCAGCATTTT. Translated, it gives CASSIGIQPQHF.

This rearrangement joins TRBV7-3 to TRBJ2-3, with a tentative D call TRBD2 (6 bases). Trimming shortened V by 10 bases and J by 3 bases, and 14 bases separated the two germline ends. This CDR3 has 13 residues. Germline CDR1 SGHTA, CDR2 FQGTGA. The CDR3 spells CATSDGGTDTQYF. The CDR3 DNA is TGTGCCACCTCGGACGGGGGTACAGATACGCAGTATTTT.

The V gene is TRBV7-8, the J gene TRBJ2-7; TRBD2 matches at 9 bases. The germline CDR1 and CDR2 sequences are SGHVS and FQNEAQ. V shed 6 bases, J shed 6 bases, and the junction held 12 bases outside the gene matches. CDR3 length: 15 amino acids. As DNA, the CDR3 is TGTGCCAGCAGTTTCTCGGCGGGAGGGCCGGGCGAGCAGTACTTC. This translates into CASSFSAGGPGEQYF. Variable domain in full (rest from reference TRBV7-8 and TRBJ2-7): GAGVSQSPRYKVAKRGQDVALRCDPISGHVSLFWYQQALGQGPEFLTYFQNEAQLDKSGLPSDRFFAERPEGSVSTLKIQRTQQEDSAVYLCASSFSAGGPGEQYFGPGTRLTVT.

The DNA for the CDR3 is TGTGCCAGCAGCTCCCCGGAGCGGGAGGCCCTGAGCTCCTACGAGCAGTACTTC. Amino acids: CASSSPEREALSSYEQYF. The chain carries TRBV7-8 and TRBJ2-7; 9 bases align to TRBD2. Losses at the gene ends were 4 bases for V and 0 bases for J; bases not matched to a gene: 13. Germline CDR1 and CDR2: SGHVS and FQNEAQ. The CDR3 totals 18 residues.